This TCR beta chain was obtained from a study of T cell responses to AZD1222 COVID-19 vaccine. Some clones are missing from TCRdb's copy, which holds only in-frame ones; the method was immunoSEQ multiplex PCR. This sample has 140,000 to 150,000 clones, with approximately 90% found just once. Per the germline V gene, CDR1 is LGHNA and CDR2 is YNFKEQ. The CDR3 runs 18 residues. V shed 1 base and J 5 bases; nucleotides not matched to a gene: 6. Study results and caveats: It was only five to seven AZD1222 recipients who were seropositive at baseline. Among the donors, most were white British and more were female, and clonal diversity was possibly underestimated. Nearly half of spike-specific TCRs reportedly target variant regions that are unmutated in the B.1.351 and B.1.1.7 variants.

A note on this clone: Antigen: not known.

This sequence was found in an adult who received the AZD1222 COVID-19 vaccine. This specimen was peripheral blood, taken 28 days after the second AZD1222 dose. This chain connects TRBV4-2 to TRBJ2-2; 14 nucleotides match TRBD2. The CDR3 here is CASSQATGTSGSTGELFF. CDR3 coding DNA: TGTGCCAGCAGCCAAGCTACCGGGACTAGCGGGAGTACCGGGGAGCTGTTTTTT.